The T cell receptor (beta chain) under discussion was sequenced for a study of blood T cell repertoires in COVID-19. This clone was counted once. Germline V lookup: CDR1 LGHDT, CDR2 YNNKEL (reference sequence). The CDR3 is 13 amino acids. V lost 4 bases to trimming and J lost 0 bases, with 7 bases between them. Method: immunoSEQ multiplex PCR; TCRdb's copy keeps in-frame clones and lacks some. The repertoire holds more than 55,000 clones, with roughly nine tenths as singletons. The chain carries TRBV3-1 (or the pseudogene TRBV3-2) and TRBJ2-7; D remains ambiguous. The sequence came from a woman aged 55-70 years with COVID-19, enrolled during active disease. Sequenced: peripheral blood. CDR3 sequence: CASSLPNSYEQYF. CDR3 sequence (DNA): TGTGCCAGCAGCCTCCCCAACTCCTACGAGCAGTACTTC.